This record looks at one T cell receptor beta chain sequence and its context. Its target is unknown. In the PCR, 60 Vbeta and 13 Jbeta primers were used. Generated by immunoSEQ multiplex PCR, the TCRdb table keeps only in-frame clones and is missing some. The table records 100,000 or so clones, around four fifths of them present only once. This specimen comes from a study of cytomegalovirus exposure and HLA in healthy donors. Study background: Out of fewer than 400 genotyped donors, approximately 84% belonged to the Caucasian-associated ancestry cluster. Broader study findings: Cytomegalovirus-associated TCR beta chains were listed, numbering approximately 150.

Germline CDR1 SGHTA, CDR2 FQGNSA. J was trimmed by 6 bases and V by 4 bases; bases with no gene match: 6. The CDR3 covers 15 residues. The chain joins TRBV7-2 to TRBJ2-7; 13 nucleotides match TRBD2. The sequenced sample was PBMCs. The receptor comes from a man aged 40-50 years in good health and CMV-seronegative. Here the CDR3 DNA reads TGTGCCAGCAGCTCGGGACTAGCGGGGTCGGGCGAGCAGTACTTC. Protein sequence: CASSSGLAGSGEQYF.